This is a list of T cell receptor beta chains from one sample in a study of blood T cell repertoires in COVID-19. This table comes from immunoSEQ multiplex PCR, and its TCRdb copy is limited to in-frame clones, with some not included. The table has some 260,000 clones, approximately 88% seen once. Sequenced input: peripheral blood. The origin of the receptors is a woman aged 65 to 85 with COVID-19, enrolled during active disease. Each CDR3 is given with its conserved first and last residue. D genes are given only for firm matches. The size of a clone is reported for some rows only, either as once, few or many, or as a class for expanded clones.

NA	TRBV6-5	once	TRBJ1-5	CASNQGGGAGQPQHF	TGTGCCAGCAATCAAGGAGGGGGGGCGGGGCAGCCCCAGCATTTT
NA	TRBV19	NA	TRBJ1-5	CASTPSTGSQPQHF	TGTGCCAGTACCCCTTCTACAGGGAGCCAGCCCCAGCATTTT
TRBD1	TRBV19	NA	TRBJ2-2	CASSTRDRGELFF	TGTGCCAGTAGTACCCGGGACAGGGGGGAGCTGTTTTTT
TRBD1	TRBV3-1/TRBV3-2	NA	TRBJ1-3	CASSHRKVRDRVPYSGNTIYF	TGTGCCAGCAGCCACAGAAAAGTCCGGGACAGGGTTCCCTACTCTGGAAACACCATATATTTT
NA	TRBV30	NA	TRBJ1-5	CAWSVGGADQPQHF	TGTGCCTGGAGTGTGGGGGGGGCGGATCAGCCCCAGCATTTT
TRBD2	TRBV11-3	once	TRBJ2-7	CASSLALAGDLDEQYF	TGTGCCAGCAGCTTAGCTCTAGCGGGAGATCTTGACGAGCAGTACTTC
NA	TRBV24-1	NA	TRBJ1-4	CATSDPGNEKLFF	TGTGCCACCAGTGATCCGGGAAATGAAAAACTGTTTTTT
TRBD1	TRBV18	NA	TRBJ1-1	CASSPGQGRSTEAFF	TGTGCCAGCTCACCCGGACAGGGGAGGTCCACTGAAGCTTTCTTT
NA	TRBV19	NA	TRBJ1-5	CASNPGRRQPQHF	TGTGCCAGTAATCCAGGGAGGCGTCAGCCCCAGCATTTT
TRBD2	TRBV19	NA	TRBJ2-1	CASRRTSDNEQFF	TGTGCCAGTAGGCGGACTAGCGACAATGAGCAGTTCTTC
TRBD1	TRBV25-1	NA	TRBJ1-1	CASKLRDSPRGTEAFF	TGTGCCAGCAAACTCCGGGACAGCCCTAGGGGGACTGAAGCTTTCTTT
NA	TRBV19	once	TRBJ1-1	CASTQPRRVTEAFF	TGTGCCAGTACCCAACCCCGCAGGGTAACTGAAGCTTTCTTT
NA	TRBV19	NA	TRBJ1-2	CASSRTPDTQYGYTF	TGTGCCAGTAGTAGAACCCCGGACACTCAGTATGGCTACACCTTC
NA	TRBV6-6	NA	TRBJ2-1	CASSPFIMTGTGESSYNEQFF	TGTGCCAGCAGCCCATTCATCATGACAGGCACAGGCGAAAGCTCCTACAATGAGCAGTTCTTC
TRBD1	TRBV28	once	TRBJ1-4	CASSLFSEGAEEKLFF	TGTGCCAGCAGTTTATTCTCAGAGGGGGCTGAGGAAAAACTGTTTTTT
TRBD1	TRBV19	NA	TRBJ1-5	CASSDRGSDSNQPQHF	TGTGCCAGTAGTGACAGGGGGTCGGATAGCAATCAGCCCCAGCATTTT
TRBD1	TRBV2	NA	TRBJ1-2	CASSEDRGYYGYTF	TGTGCCAGCAGTGAAGACAGGGGGTACTATGGCTACACCTTC
NA	TRBV5-4	NA	TRBJ1-6	CASSSRTNSPLHF	TGTGCCAGCAGCTCCCGGACAAATTCACCCCTCCACTTT
NA	TRBV24-1	NA	TRBJ1-2	CATSHGGLGYGYTF	TGTGCCACCAGTCACGGGGGGCTCGGCTATGGCTACACCTTC
TRBD1	TRBV2	NA	TRBJ1-6	CASSRDREHNSPLHF	TGTGCCAGCAGCCGGGACAGGGAACACAATTCACCCCTCCACTTT
TRBD2	TRBV12-3/TRBV12-4	NA	TRBJ2-3	CASIAGTTDTQYF	TGTGCCAGCATAGCGGGAACCACAGATACGCAGTATTTT
NA	TRBV11-2	few	TRBJ1-1	CASSFAGAQVAFF	TGTGCCAGCAGCTTTGCGGGGGCGCAGGTAGCTTTCTTT
NA	TRBV6-2/TRBV6-3	NA	TRBJ2-7	CASSYSTGMGEQYF	TGTGCCAGCAGTTACTCAACAGGGATGGGCGAGCAGTACTTC
TRBD2	TRBV20-1	few	TRBJ2-5	CSASSAGGPETQYF	TGCAGTGCTAGTTCGGCGGGAGGGCCGGAGACCCAGTACTTC
NA	TRBV5-1	NA	TRBJ2-2	CASSSSDSANTGELFF	TGCGCCAGCAGCTCCTCCGACAGCGCGAACACCGGGGAGCTGTTTTTT
NA	TRBV30	NA	TRBJ1-1	CAWSPAGVGGTEAFF	TGTGCCTGGAGTCCGGCAGGGGTTGGGGGCACTGAAGCTTTCTTT